This is a list of T cell receptor beta chains from one sample in a study of response to subunit inactivated influenza vaccine. MiXCR, applied by TCRdb to the RT-PCR reads, yields one record per CDR3 protein. The table shows more than 700,000 distinct CDR3 sequences, with over 20% occurring only once. Sample: PBMCs from blood, taken around 5 days after vaccination. The origin of the receptors is a man aged 45-65 years who received an inactivated influenza vaccine. The CDR3 runs from the conserved cysteine through the conserved F or W. The D gene is left open where the match is weak. The listing skips clone size in some rows; elsewhere it reads once, few, many or a size class.

D gene	V gene	clone size	J gene	CDR3 DNA	CDR3 protein
NA	TRBV5-1	NA	TRBJ1-3	TGCGCCAGCGCACCCGGGACGCAATATGGAAACACCATATATTTT	CASAPGTQYGNTIYF
NA	TRBV11-2	NA	TRBJ2-2	TGTGCCAGCACTCTAAGGGTCACCGCTACGAACACCGGGGAGCTGTTTTTT	CASTLRVTATNTGELFF
TRBD2	TRBV7-2	NA	TRBJ2-1	TGTGCCAGCAGCCGACTAGCGGGAGGGTCTGAGCAGTTCTTC	CASSRLAGGSEQFF
TRBD1	TRBV5-1	few	TRBJ1-1	TGCGCCAGCAGCTTGTCCCTAGTCCGGGACAGTTACTCTGAAGCTTTCTTT	CASSLSLVRDSYSEAFF
NA	TRBV5-1	few	TRBJ2-2	TGCGCCAGCAGCTTGAATAAGAGAGCGAACACCGGGGAGCTGTTTTTT	CASSLNKRANTGELFF
NA	TRBV7-2	few	TRBJ1-4	TGTGCCAGCAGTCAACCACCATTTAATGAAAAACTGTTTTTT	CASSQPPFNEKLFF
TRBD2	TRBV5-1	NA	TRBJ2-2	TGCGCCAGCAGCTTGTTCCGCGCGGGAGATGGCGGGGAGCTGTTTTTT	CASSLFRAGDGGELFF
TRBD1	TRBV3-1	NA	TRBJ2-7	TGTGCCAGCAGCCAAGGACAGGGGAGGAACGAGCAGTACTTC	CASSQGQGRNEQYF
NA	TRBV20-1	few	TRBJ2-3	TGCAGTGCTAGAGATTTACAGGCGTACACAGATACGCAGTATTTT	CSARDLQAYTDTQYF
NA	TRBV19	few	TRBJ1-4	TGTGCCAGTAGAGCGTCAACCTCAACTAATGAAAAACTGTTTTTT	CASRASTSTNEKLFF
TRBD2	TRBV20-1	NA	TRBJ2-3	TGCAGTGCTAGGATCGGGGGGACTACAGATACGCAGTATTTT	CSARIGGTTDTQYF
TRBD2	TRBV5-1	NA	TRBJ2-1	TGCGCCAGCAGCTTCACTAGCGGGGGGCCCGCTTGGAATGAGCAGTTCTTC	CASSFTSGGPAWNEQFF
NA	TRBV30	NA	TRBJ1-1	TGTGCCTGGAGTAACCAGTACACTGAAGCTTTCTTT	CAWSNQYTEAFF
NA	TRBV2	few	TRBJ2-4	TGTGCCGCCAGACCTGGGACAGCCAAAAACATTCAGTACTTC	CAARPGTAKNIQYF
NA	TRBV4-2	few	TRBJ2-1	TGTGCCAGCAGCCATCCTACTTTCTACTCCAATGAGCAGTTCTTC	CASSHPTFYSNEQFF
TRBD2	TRBV7-7	NA	TRBJ2-1	TGTGCTAGCAGCCCTCACGAAGGGCCGGGGGGGATCAATGAGCAGTTCTTC	CASSPHEGPGGINEQFF
NA	TRBV3-1	NA	TRBJ2-1	TGTGCCAGCAGCACTTTCAATGAGCAGTTCTTC	CASSTFNEQFF
NA	TRBV29-1	many	TRBJ2-5	TGCAGCGTTGAAACGAGACTAGAAGAGACCCAGTACTTC	CSVETRLEETQYF
NA	TRBV12-3/TRBV12-4	few	TRBJ1-4	TGTGCCAGCAGTTTGGGCAGGGGTCTCGATGAAAAACTGTTTTTT	CASSLGRGLDEKLFF
NA	TRBV20-1	NA	TRBJ2-1	TGCAGTGCTGACTTAAACAATGAGCAGTTCTTC	CSADLNNEQFF
NA	TRBV24-1	few	TRBJ2-1	TGTGCCACCAGGGGCGGATACAATGAGCAGTTCTTC	CATRGGYNEQFF
TRBD2	TRBV11-2	few	TRBJ2-2	TGTGCCAGCAGACGACTAGCGGGGAACACCGGGGAGCTGTTTTTT	CASRRLAGNTGELFF
NA	TRBV6-5	NA	TRBJ2-5	TGTGAAAAGGGCCACCAAGAGACCCAGTACTTC	CEKGHQETQYF
NA	TRBV6-2/TRBV6-3	NA	TRBJ2-3	TGTGCCAGCAGGACGACTAACGGAGATACGCAGTATTTT	CASRTTNGDTQYF
NA	TRBV4-3	NA	TRBJ2-2	TGCGCCAGCAGCCAAGCGGAGGGGGGTTACACCGGGGAGCTGTTTTTT	CASSQAEGGYTGELFF
TRBD2	TRBV6-1	NA	TRBJ2-1	TGTGCCAGCACCGAACAGACTAGCGGGACCAATGAGCAGTTCTTC	CASTEQTSGTNEQFF
TRBD1	TRBV7-9	few	TRBJ1-2	TGTGCCAGCAGCGAAACAGGGGTGCCATGGGGCTACACCTTC	CASSETGVPWGYTF
NA	TRBV11-2	NA	TRBJ2-1	TGTGCCAGCAGCCGTCCGGGACTCTCTACCCCCCACCCCTACAATGAGCAGTTCTTC	CASSRPGLSTPHPYNEQFF
TRBD2	TRBV12-3/TRBV12-4	many	TRBJ2-2	TGTGCCAGCAGTTTAGGATGGGGGGGTGCAGTCACCGGGGAGCTGTTTTTT	CASSLGWGGAVTGELFF
NA	TRBV3-1	many	TRBJ2-5	TGTGCCAGCAGCCCGACTACCTTGGCATCTGGAAAAGAGACCCAGTACTTC	CASSPTTLASGKETQYF
NA	TRBV7-8	NA	TRBJ2-3	TGTGCCAGCAGCTTAGCGCGGTATCCAGATACGCAGTATTTT	CASSLARYPDTQYF
NA	TRBV7-9	NA	TRBJ2-1	TGTGCCAGCAGCTTAGCTTGGCGGGAGCAGTTCTTC	CASSLAWREQFF
TRBD1	TRBV5-5	few	TRBJ2-2	TGTGCCAGCAGCTGGGACAGAACCGGGGAGCTGTTTTTT	CASSWDRTGELFF
NA	TRBV5-1	NA	TRBJ2-7	TGCGCCAGCAGCTCCGGTGCTAGCTCCTACGAGCAGTACTTC	CASSSGASSYEQYF
NA	TRBV20-1	once	TRBJ2-2	TGCAGTGCTTTATTGGACGGGGAGCTGTTTTTT	CSALLDGELFF
TRBD2	TRBV7-2	NA	TRBJ2-5	TGTGCCAGCAGCTCTCCTTTCGAGCGGGGGTTCCTGGAGACCCAGTACTTC	CASSSPFERGFLETQYF
NA	TRBV4-1	NA	TRBJ1-2	TGCGCCAGCAGCCTAGAATCGGATTCTAACTATGGCTACACCTTC	CASSLESDSNYGYTF
TRBD1	TRBV5-5	NA	TRBJ2-3	TGTGCCAGCAGCGTAGGGACAGACCGCACAGATACGCAGTATTTT	CASSVGTDRTDTQYF
TRBD1	TRBV6-2/TRBV6-3	few	TRBJ1-5	TGTGCCAGCAGCTCTGGGACAGGGTATGGTCAGCCCCAGCATTTT	CASSSGTGYGQPQHF
TRBD1	TRBV20-1	NA	TRBJ2-4	TGCAGTGCTAGTGGGACAGGATTTATCCTAGCCAAAAACATTCAGTACTTC	CSASGTGFILAKNIQYF
NA	TRBV20-1	NA	TRBJ1-5	TGCAGTGCTAGGGGTCTGGGGGGTCTTAACAATCAGCCCCAGCATTTT	CSARGLGGLNNQPQHF
NA	TRBV5-1	many	TRBJ2-1	TGCGCCAGCAGCTTGGGCGAGTCATACAATGAGCAGTTCTTC	CASSLGESYNEQFF
TRBD1	TRBV30	NA	TRBJ2-1	TGTGCCTGGAGTGTAGAGACAGGGATCTACAATGAGCAGTTCTTC	CAWSVETGIYNEQFF
NA	TRBV25-1	NA	TRBJ2-3	TGTGCCAGCAGCAACGGATGGCCAAGCACAGATACGCAGTATTTT	CASSNGWPSTDTQYF
NA	TRBV20-1	NA	TRBJ2-7	TGCAGTGCTAGAGATCCCCTAATCAGGGGAGAGCAGTACTTC	CSARDPLIRGEQYF
TRBD1	TRBV10-2	NA	TRBJ2-7	TGCGCCAGCCGGGACAGGGCGCCCTACGAGCAGTACTTC	CASRDRAPYEQYF
TRBD2	TRBV7-6	NA	TRBJ2-2	TGTGCCAGCAGCTTAGTGCGGGGGATAAGCACCGGGGAGCTGTTTTTT	CASSLVRGISTGELFF
NA	TRBV5-1	few	TRBJ1-2	TGCGCCAGCAGCTTAACAGACCACTATGGCTACACCTTC	CASSLTDHYGYTF
TRBD1	TRBV20-1	few	TRBJ2-2	TGCAGTGCTAGAGGCGGACAGGGTCACTACACCGGGGAGCTGTTTTTT	CSARGGQGHYTGELFF
TRBD1	TRBV6-1	NA	TRBJ1-2	TGTGCCAGCAGAAGGACAGGGTCGGGCTATGGCTACACCTTC	CASRRTGSGYGYTF
TRBD1	TRBV6-1	NA	TRBJ2-7	TGTGCCAGCATAGGACAGGGTTACGAGCAGTACTTC	CASIGQGYEQYF
NA	TRBV5-5	many	TRBJ2-7	TGTGCCAGCAGCTTTATTAGTGAGCAGTACTTC	CASSFISEQYF
NA	TRBV20-1	few	TRBJ2-4	TGCAGTGCTAGTTACAGGTTTCAACAGTACTTC	CSASYRFQQYF